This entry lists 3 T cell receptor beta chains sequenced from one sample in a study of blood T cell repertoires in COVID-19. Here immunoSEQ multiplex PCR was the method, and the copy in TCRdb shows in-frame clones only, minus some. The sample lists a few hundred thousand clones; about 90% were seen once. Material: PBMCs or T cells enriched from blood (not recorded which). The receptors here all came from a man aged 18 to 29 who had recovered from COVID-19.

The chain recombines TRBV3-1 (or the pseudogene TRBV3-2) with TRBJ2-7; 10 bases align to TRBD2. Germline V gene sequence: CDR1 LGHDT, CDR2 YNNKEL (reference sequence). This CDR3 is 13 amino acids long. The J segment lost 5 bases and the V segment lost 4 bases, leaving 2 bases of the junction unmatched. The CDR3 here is CASSPGLADEQYF. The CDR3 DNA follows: TGTGCCAGCAGCCCAGGACTAGCGGACGAGCAGTACTTC.

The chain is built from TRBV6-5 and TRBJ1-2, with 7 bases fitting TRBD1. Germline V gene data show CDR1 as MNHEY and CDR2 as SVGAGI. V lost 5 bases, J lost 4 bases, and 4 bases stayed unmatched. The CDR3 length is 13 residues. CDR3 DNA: TGTGCCAGCAGTAACAGGGGTGTCTATGGCTACACCTTC. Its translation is CASSNRGVYGYTF.

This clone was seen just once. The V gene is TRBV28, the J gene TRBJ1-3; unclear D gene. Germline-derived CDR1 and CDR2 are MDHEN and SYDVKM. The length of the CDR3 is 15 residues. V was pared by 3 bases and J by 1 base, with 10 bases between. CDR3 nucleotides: TGTGCCAGCAGTTTGAGCCCTCAATCTGGAAACACCATATATTTT. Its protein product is CASSLSPQSGNTIYF.